This entry lists 29 T cell receptor beta chains sequenced from one sample in a study of vaccination and CD4 T cells after COVID-19. Oncomine TCR Beta short-read sequencing was applied to DNA from cultured CD4+ T cells. From the PCR reads, TCRdb called clonotypes with MiXCR, one entry per CDR3 protein. The sample holds roughly 7,500 distinct CDR3 sequences, around 70% seen once. The treatment denotes: approximately 9-day PBMC culture with coronavirus spike peptide pools or control peptides (ViraFEST assay). These receptors have no known antigen. The source material was CD4+ T cells from blood, cultured in vitro. These receptors all stem from a human donor who had recovered from COVID-19.

This clonotype was observed a few times. The chain has TRBV27 and TRBJ1-2; D perhaps matches TRBD1 (5 bases). Trimming took 2 bases from V and 2 from J, leaving 12 bases between them. The CDR3 loop spans 15 amino acids. The V gene's germline CDR1 is MNHEY and CDR2 SMNVEV (reference sequence). The CDR3 region has the DNA TGTGCCAGCAGTTTAAGACAGCCTACCAACTATGGCTACACCTTC. Amino acids: CASSLRQPTNYGYTF.

CDR3 coding DNA: TGCAGTGCTATTCAGCAGGGGAGGAACTATGGCTACACCTTC. Translating gives CSAIQQGRNYGYTF. This rearrangement joins TRBV20-1 to TRBJ1-2, with D possibly TRBD1 on 6 matching bases. Per the germline V gene, CDR1 is DFQATT and CDR2 is SNEGSKA (reference sequence). Trimming took off 4 bases at V and 2 bases at J, with 14 bases between the two ends. This CDR3 contains 14 residues.

V and J are TRBV19 and TRBJ2-7; 7 bases map to TRBD2. Looked up from germline, CDR1 is LNHDA and CDR2 is SQIVND (reference sequence). This CDR3 region has 16 residues. Losses at the gene ends were 6 bases for V and 0 bases for J; bases not matched to a gene: 11. The CDR3 nucleotides are TGTGCCAGTAGCTCTTCTCCCGGGGGGAGCTCCTACGAGCAGTACTTC. Encoded protein: CASSSSPGGSSYEQYF.

A few counts support this clonotype. The rearrangement uses TRBV7-6 and TRBJ1-2; D possibly corresponds to TRBD1 (5 bases). With 4 bases removed from V and 0 bases from J, the gap between germline ends came to 15 bases. Per the germline V gene, CDR1 is SGHVS and CDR2 is FNYEAQ. The CDR3 consists of 16 residues. The CDR3 sequence is CASSSWQGNANYGYTF. CDR3 in DNA: TGTGCCAGCAGCTCTTGGCAGGGAAATGCTAACTATGGCTACACCTTC. Looking up the rest from reference TRBV7-6 and TRBJ1-2 gives the full variable domain: GAGVSQSPRYKVTKRGQDVALRCDPISGHVSLYWYRQALGQGPEFLTYFNYEAQQDKSGLPNDRFSAERPEGSISTLTIQRTEQRDSAMYRCASSSWQGNANYGYTFGSGTRLTVV.

The J gene is TRBJ2-7, the V gene TRBV5-1; TRBD2 is a possible D gene (5 bases). This CDR3 has 15 amino acids. V was cut by 0 bases and J by 5 bases, with 15 bases left in between. Germline V lookup: CDR1 SGHRS, CDR2 YFSETQ. This CDR3 reads CASSLAAGIVNEQYF. The CDR3 DNA is TGCGCCAGCAGCTTGGCCGCGGGCATTGTTAACGAGCAGTACTTC. The whole variable domain, remainder taken from reference TRBV5-1 and TRBJ2-7, is KAGVTQTPRYLIKTRGQQVTLSCSPISGHRSVSWYQQTPGQGLQFLFEYFSETQRNKGNFPGRFSGRQFSNSRSEMNVSTLELGDSALYLCASSLAAGIVNEQYFGPGTRLTVT.

The V gene is TRBV6-5, the J gene TRBJ2-2; no clear D. Trimming left V 0 bases short and J 1 base short, with 6 bases between. Germline CDR1 and CDR2: MNHEY and SVGAGI. The CDR3 runs 15 residues. CDR3 nucleotide sequence: TGTGCCAGCAGTTACTCATGGAGGAACACCGGGGAGCTGTTTTTT. Its translation: CASSYSWRNTGELFF.

The rearrangement links TRBV20-1 to TRBJ1-2; 10 nucleotides align to TRBD1. CDR1 and CDR2 (germline): DFQATT, SNEGSKA (reference sequence). The CDR3 is made up of 15 amino acids. J was trimmed by 2 bases and V by 1 base; bases with no gene match: 4. For the CDR3, the DNA is TGCAGTGCTAGAGTAACGACAGGGGGCAACTATGGCTACACCTTC. It encodes CSARVTTGGNYGYTF.

In DNA form, the CDR3 reads TGTGCCAGTAGTCTACAGGGTATGGTGAACACTGAAGCTTTCTTT. It is translated as CASSLQGMVNTEAFF. The J gene is TRBJ1-1, the V gene TRBV19; D possibly corresponds to TRBD1 (6 bases). V was shortened by 5 bases and J by 0 bases, with 13 bases between the two germline ends. The CDR3 consists of 15 residues. Germline CDR1 reads LNHDA; CDR2 reads SQIVND (reference sequence).

This chain connects TRBV20-1 to TRBJ1-1, with a weak D call TRBD1 (5 bases). This CDR3 has 11 amino acids. V was shortened by 3 bases and J by 8 bases, with 10 bases between the two germline ends. CDR1 is DFQATT and CDR2 is SNEGSKA in the germline V gene (reference sequence). The CDR3 DNA sequence: TGCAGTGCTAGTAGGGCAGGGGAAGCTTTCTTT. Translated: CSASRAGEAFF.

This rearrangement joins TRBV6-2 or TRBV6-3 to TRBJ1-2; D ambiguous. The germline V and J ends were trimmed by 4 bases and 1 base, with 19 bases remaining between them. The CDR3 is made up of 17 amino acids. Germline CDR1 is MNHEY and CDR2 is SVGEGT. CDR3 in DNA: TGTGCCAGCAGTTCCCCCCGCCTCAGGAGTAGTAACTATGGCTACACCTTC. This sequence encodes CASSSPRLRSSNYGYTF.

The chain couples TRBV28 to TRBJ1-1, with D possibly being TRBD1 (5 bases). The CDR3 totals 10 residues. V was shortened by 9 bases and J by 9 bases, with 11 bases between the two germline ends. Per the germline V gene, CDR1 is MDHEN and CDR2 is SYDVKM. Written as DNA, the CDR3 is TGTGCCAGTACCGGACAAAAAGCTTTCTTT. Protein product: CASTGQKAFF. The full variable domain, in which reference TRBV28 and TRBJ1-1 provide the parts outside the CDR3, is DVKVTQSSRYLVKRTGEKVFLECVQDMDHENMFWYRQDPGLGLRLIYFSYDVKMKEKGDIPEGYSVSREKKERFSLILESASTNQTSMYLCASTGQKAFFGQGTRLTVV.

V is TRBV6-1 and J is TRBJ2-2; perhaps D is TRBD1 or TRBD2 (5 bases each). Trimming took 8 bases from V and 0 from J, leaving 13 bases between them. CDR3 length: 15 residues. Germline V gene data show CDR1 as MNHNS and CDR2 as SASEGT. CDR3 sequence reads: CASAEGIANTGELFF. The CDR3 DNA reads TGTGCCAGCGCTGAGGGGATCGCGAACACCGGGGAGCTGTTTTTT.

The rearrangement links TRBV6-1 to TRBJ1-2, with TRBD1 as a possible D gene (6 bases). V lost 2 bases to trimming and J lost 9 bases, with 13 bases between them. CDR3 length: 13 amino acids. CDR1 is MNHNS, CDR2 SASEGT, per germline. CDR3 protein: CASSEPTGRSYTF. CDR3 DNA: TGTGCCAGCAGTGAACCTACAGGGAGGAGCTACACCTTC.

The V and J genes are TRBV6-2 or TRBV6-3 and TRBJ1-1; no clear D. Germline CDR1 and CDR2: MNHEY and SVGEGT. V dropped 2 bases and J dropped 6 bases, with 7 bases sitting between them. The length of the CDR3 is 12 residues. The CDR3 coding sequence is TGTGCCAGCAGTTACCGGTTCCCTGAAGCTTTCTTT. Amino acids: CASSYRFPEAFF.

The J gene is TRBJ2-7, the V gene TRBV2, with D possibly called TRBD1 or TRBD2 (5 bases each). The germline V gene has CDR1 SNHLY and CDR2 FYNNEI. Trimming shortened V by 7 bases and J by 2 bases, and 15 bases separated the two germline ends. CDR3 length: 14 residues. The chain's CDR3 is CASNREGIPYEQYF. The CDR3 DNA sequence: TGTGCCAGCAATCGTGAGGGGATCCCCTACGAGCAGTACTTC.

The chain carries TRBV24-1 and TRBJ1-5; the match to TRBD1 covers 8 bases. This CDR3 comprises 16 residues. In germline, CDR1 is KGHDR, CDR2 SFDVKD. J was trimmed by 1 base and V by 3 bases; bases with no gene match: 4. CDR3 loop: CATSDGQGGSNQPQHF. In DNA, the CDR3 is TGTGCCACCAGTGATGGACAGGGTGGGAGCAATCAGCCCCAGCATTTT.

This chain links TRBV20-1 with TRBJ1-1, with unresolved D. Germline V gene lookup returns CDR1 DFQATT and CDR2 SNEGSKA (reference sequence). The V and J ends lost 5 bases and 4 bases respectively, with 14 bases between them. The CDR3 spans 13 residues. The CDR3 DNA reads TGCAGTGCTCCCCGGTTTGAGAGCACTGAAGCTTTCTTT. Its translation: CSAPRFESTEAFF.

This clonotype was observed a few times. CDR3: CSAPPPGWNTEAFF. CDR3 nucleotide sequence: TGCAGTGCCCCTCCCCCGGGATGGAACACTGAAGCTTTCTTT. This chain links TRBV20-1 with TRBJ1-1; D is undetermined. Trimming stripped 6 bases from V and 1 base from J, with 15 bases between. Germline CDR1 and CDR2: DFQATT and SNEGSKA (reference sequence). CDR3 length: 14 amino acids.

The CDR3 is CASSDLAGTGDSGYTF. CDR3 nucleotides: TGTGCCAGCAGTGACCTGGCCGGGACAGGGGACTCTGGCTACACCTTC. The V and J genes are TRBV6-2 or TRBV6-3 and TRBJ1-2; 10 bases match TRBD1. Germline CDR1 and CDR2: MNHEY and SVGEGT. Trimming at V came to 5 bases and at J to 7 bases, leaving 13 bases not matched to a gene. This CDR3 has 16 amino acids.

The chain is built from TRBV20-1 and TRBJ1-5; 11 bases match TRBD1. The germline gives CDR1 DFQATT, CDR2 SNEGSKA (reference sequence). The CDR3 runs to 14 residues. The V gene end was trimmed by 7 bases and the J gene end by 4 bases; junction bases not matched to a gene: 6. Here the CDR3 reads CSVPGTGGNQPQHF. The CDR3 DNA reads as TGCAGTGTACCCGGGACAGGGGGTAATCAGCCCCAGCATTTT.

The chain has TRBV2 and TRBJ2-1; either TRBD1 or TRBD2 may fit D (6 bases each). Per germline, CDR1 SNHLY and CDR2 FYNNEI. The CDR3 loop spans 13 amino acids. V was cut by 7 bases and J by 8 bases, with 15 bases left in between. The CDR3 DNA sequence: TGTGCCAGCACCGGAGGAGGGGGGTATGAGCAGTTCTTC. It encodes CASTGGGGYEQFF.

The chain is built from TRBV5-4 and TRBJ1-1; 7 bases align to TRBD1. V lost 4 bases to trimming and J lost 4 bases; unmatched junction nucleotides: 7. Germline V gives CDR1 SGHNT, CDR2 YYREEE (reference sequence). The CDR3 runs to 14 residues. The CDR3 is CASSLGGGSTEAFF. The DNA for the CDR3 is TGTGCCAGCAGCCTAGGGGGCGGCTCCACTGAAGCTTTCTTT. The whole variable domain, remainder taken from reference TRBV5-4 and TRBJ1-1, is ETGVTQSPTHLIKTRGQQVTLRCSSQSGHNTVSWYQQALGQGPQFIFQYYREEENGRGNFPPRFSGLQFPNYSSELNVNALELDDSALYLCASSLGGGSTEAFFGQGTRLTVV.

The J gene is TRBJ1-3, the V gene TRBV2, with a possible D match to TRBD1 (6 bases). Trimming shortened V by 4 bases and J by 2 bases, and 12 bases separated the two germline ends. Germline V CDR1 and CDR2: SNHLY, FYNNEI. This CDR3 is 15 amino acids long. CDR3 sequence (DNA): TGTGCCAGCAGTGTACAGGGAGCCACTGGAAACACCATATATTTT. This translates into CASSVQGATGNTIYF.

This clonotype has only a few counts. This chain's CDR3 is CASSPTASGAHLYEQYF. As DNA, the CDR3 is TGTGCCAGCAGCCCGACGGCTAGCGGAGCACACCTCTACGAGCAGTACTTC. This chain uses TRBV7-3 with TRBJ2-7, with TRBD2 matching over 7 bases. This CDR3 has 17 amino acids. The germline V gene has CDR1 SGHTA and CDR2 FQGTGA. V was pared by 5 bases and J by 3 bases, with 16 bases of the junction left unmatched. The variable domain in full, completed from reference TRBV7-3 and TRBJ2-7, reads GAGVSQTPSNKVTEKGKYVELRCDPISGHTALYWYRQSLGQGPEFLIYFQGTGAADDSGLPNDRFFAVRPEGSVSTLKIQRTERGDSAVYLCASSPTASGAHLYEQYFGPGTRLTVT.

This clonotype occurred a few times. The rearrangement uses TRBV6-2 or TRBV6-3 and TRBJ1-5; 7 nucleotides match TRBD1. Looked up from germline, CDR1 is MNHEY and CDR2 is SVGEGT. J lost 4 bases, V lost 6 bases, and 6 bases had no gene match. This CDR3 is built from 14 residues. CDR3 nucleotides: TGTGCCAGCAGACGGACAGGCGATAATCAGCCCCAGCATTTT. Protein sequence: CASRRTGDNQPQHF.

The CDR3 loop is CASSDRFYGYTF. In nucleotides, the CDR3 is TGTGCCAGCAGTGATCGGTTTTATGGCTACACCTTC. The rearrangement uses TRBV6-1 and TRBJ1-2; D gene unclear. Trimming shortened V by 3 bases and J by 5 bases, and 7 bases separated the two germline ends. The CDR3 is made up of 12 amino acids. CDR1 is MNHNS, CDR2 SASEGT, per germline.

This clonotype was counted a single time. This chain joins TRBV12-3 or TRBV12-4 and TRBJ2-7; D possibly corresponds to TRBD2 (6 bases). Between the trimmed V and J ends, which lost 5 bases and 5 bases, there was a span of 13 bases. The CDR3 extends over 13 amino acids. In DNA, the CDR3 is TGTGCCAGCAGTAGGTCGGGAGTAGACGAGCAGTACTTC. Translating gives CASSRSGVDEQYF.

This rearrangement joins TRBV6-1 to TRBJ2-7; the D is unclear. This CDR3 has 13 residues. The ends were cut back, 5 bases at V and 1 base at J, with 9 bases in the middle. Per germline, CDR1 MNHNS and CDR2 SASEGT. This CDR3 reads CASSLQRSYEQYF. DNA for the CDR3: TGTGCCAGCAGTCTACAGAGATCCTACGAGCAGTACTTC.

The chain uses TRBV10-1 and TRBJ1-2, with TRBD1 as a possible D gene (5 bases). This CDR3 is 14 amino acids long. CDR1 is WNHNN and CDR2 is SYGVQD in the germline V gene (reference sequence). V gave up 4 bases and J gave up 12 bases, with 21 bases separating them. The CDR3 bases are TGCGCCAGCAGTGGTGAACCTAACTCAGGGTACCACACCTTC. It yields the protein CASSGEPNSGYHTF.